This TCR beta chain derives from a study of T cell clonotyping in hematopoietic cell transplantation. General study points: After transplant, recipient diversity fell while pathologically expanded clonotypes grew through day 180. Without cell sorting, CD4 versus CD8 contributions remain unresolved. Broader posttransplant TCR repertoire diversity was predicted by graft donor and pretransplant recipient Inverse Simpson Index values. At the given depth, recipient repertoires were over 95% de novo clonotypes.

A remark on this clone: Its antigen is undetermined.

TCRdb keeps only in-frame clones here, not all; method: immunoSEQ multiplex PCR. The sample yields fewer than 45,000 clones, 80% to 90% seen once. The CDR3 is 14 amino acids. Deletions cut 5 bases from V and 4 bases from J, with 12 bases between. Germline V gene sequence: CDR1 LNHDA, CDR2 SQIVND (reference sequence). Sequencing used peripheral blood mononuclear cells. The TCR was taken from a woman in her 40s in good health. Some clones in this sample may be carry-over from other donors' samples. The chain couples TRBV19 to TRBJ1-3; D gene unclear. The CDR3 sequence: CASSFSMDGNTIYF. CDR3 DNA: TGTGCCAGTAGTTTCTCAATGGACGGAAACACCATATATTTT.